The sequence of this T cell receptor beta chain was determined in a study of early T cells in non-severe SARS-CoV-2 infection. Study-level background: Sequenced bulk RNA came from whole blood that was unsorted, and chains were unpaired. Study results and limitations: Matches to VDJdb favored anti-spike CD8 responses and missed private and CD4 specificities.

Germline V lookup: CDR1 SGHRS, CDR2 YFSETQ. There are 15 residues in the CDR3. Trimming left V 2 bases short and J 1 base short, with 12 bases between. This clonotype was seen a handful of times. Its antigen is currently unknown. Individual cDNA molecules each received unique molecular identifiers attached to them. MiXCR, run by TCRdb on the 5' RACE reads, gives a single entry per CDR3 protein. The sample has 77,000 or so distinct CDR3 sequences; roughly 15% are singletons. This TCR was sampled from an adult who was a healthcare worker with PCR-confirmed SARS-CoV-2 infection or an uninfected control (not recorded which). Sequenced here: whole blood, sampled at baseline. The rearrangement links TRBV5-1 to TRBJ1-1; D is perhaps TRBD1 (5 bases). The CDR3 nucleotides read TGCGCCAGCAGCTTATCGACAGCCGGGAACACTGAAGCTTTCTTT. Its translation is CASSLSTAGNTEAFF.